This T cell receptor beta chain derives from a study of CD8 T cells in ankylosing spondylitis. Whole-study findings and limits: Ankylosing spondylitis blood appeared to be characterized by a TCR beta motif of under ten highly homologous variants. With a CD8+ phenotype, disease-linked clones were relatively rare in peripheral blood. Reports say disease-linked clones showed up significantly more in matched ankylosing spondylitis synovial fluid.

V lost 4 bases, J lost 4 bases, and 7 bases stayed unmatched. The CDR3 has 14 residues. CDR1 and CDR2 from the germline V gene are SGHRS and YFSETQ. In regard to this clonotype: Its antigen is still unknown.

TCRdb analysed the 5' RACE reads with MiXCR anew, one entry per CDR3 protein. The sample holds just under 550,000 distinct CDR3 sequences; about an eighth are singletons and the top ten take almost 7%. The V and J genes are TRBV5-1 and TRBJ1-2; TRBD1 matches 7 bases. The sequenced sample was blood, either unsorted or a sorted T cell fraction (not recorded which). The source of this sequence is a male donor with ankylosing spondylitis. The CDR3 coding sequence is TGCGCCAGCAGCAACGGACAGGCCCGCTATGGCTACACCTTC. It yields the protein CASSNGQARYGYTF.